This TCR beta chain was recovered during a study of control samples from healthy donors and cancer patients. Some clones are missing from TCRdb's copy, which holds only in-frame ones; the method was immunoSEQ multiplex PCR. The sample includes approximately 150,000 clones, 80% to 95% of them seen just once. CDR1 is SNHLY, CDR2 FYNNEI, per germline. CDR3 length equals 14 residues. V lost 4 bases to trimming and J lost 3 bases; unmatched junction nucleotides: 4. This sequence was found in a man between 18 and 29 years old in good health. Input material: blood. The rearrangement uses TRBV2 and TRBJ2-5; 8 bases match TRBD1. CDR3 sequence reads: CASSGQGRKETQYF. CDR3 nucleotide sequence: TGTGCCAGCAGTGGACAGGGGCGTAAAGAGACCCAGTACTTC.